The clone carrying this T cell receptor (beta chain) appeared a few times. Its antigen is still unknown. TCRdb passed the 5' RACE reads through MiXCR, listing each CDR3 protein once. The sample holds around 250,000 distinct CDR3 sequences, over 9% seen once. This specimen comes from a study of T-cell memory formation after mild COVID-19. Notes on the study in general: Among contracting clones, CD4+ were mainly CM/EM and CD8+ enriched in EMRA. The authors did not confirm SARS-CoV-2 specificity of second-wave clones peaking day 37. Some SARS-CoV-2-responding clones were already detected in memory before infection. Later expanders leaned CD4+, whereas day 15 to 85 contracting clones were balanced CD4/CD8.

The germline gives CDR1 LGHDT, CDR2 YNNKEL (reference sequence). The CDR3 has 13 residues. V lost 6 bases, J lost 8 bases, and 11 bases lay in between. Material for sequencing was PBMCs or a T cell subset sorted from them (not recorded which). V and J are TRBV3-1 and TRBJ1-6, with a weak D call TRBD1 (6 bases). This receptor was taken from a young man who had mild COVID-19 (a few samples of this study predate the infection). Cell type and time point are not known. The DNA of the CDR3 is TGTGCCAGCAGTCTAAGGGGGGATTCACCCCTCCACTTT. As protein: CASSLRGDSPLHF.